Given below is one T cell receptor (beta chain) in context. What it recognizes is unknown. In germline, CDR1 is MNHEY, CDR2 SVGAGI. CDR3 size: 15 residues. Unmatched junction bases numbered 7, after V lost 5 bases and J lost 5 bases. Each case's diagnosis was confirmed by two pathologists on H&E. This sample was included in a study of immune evolution from preneoplasia to lung adenocarcinoma. Study-wide points: Later-stage lesions appeared to have more T cells, more diversity, less clonality. Highest clonality occurred in KRAS-mutant, not EGFR-mutant or double wild-type, nodules.

Here immunoSEQ multiplex PCR was the method, and the copy in TCRdb shows in-frame clones only, minus some. In the table there are some 5,100 clones, around four fifths of which are singletons. The specimen sequenced was FFPE minimally invasive lung adenocarcinoma tissue. The sequence was obtained from a person in their sixties or seventies with lung adenocarcinoma. The chain couples TRBV6-5 to TRBJ2-3; 10 nucleotides agree with TRBD2. CDR3 bases: TGTGCCAGCAGTCGGACTAGCGGAAGACGAGATACGCAGTATTTT. Translated, it gives CASSRTSGRRDTQYF.